What follows describes a single T cell receptor beta chain. This clone was seen a few times. What antigen it recognizes has not been identified. Base qualities are not at hand, and no much larger clone is one base apart. Participants in the prospective study were aged about 18 to 100 years, lived in 20 to 25 United States geographic areas, and enrolled through a virtual design. To assign participants to cohorts, the prospective study relied on clinical history that participants themselves reported in a screening survey and a study questionnaire. Recovered participants in ImmuneRACE Cohort 3 were defined by two consecutive negative NP/OP PCR tests, clearance by a healthcare professional, or resolution of symptoms. Mobile phlebotomists in the prospective study collected whole blood, serum and a nasopharyngeal or oropharyngeal swab from every participant. Additional blood draws and questionnaires over a 2-month period could optionally be provided by prospective study participants. Prospective study blood samples were shipped either frozen or at room temperature before DNA extraction.

This sample stems from a study of blood T cell repertoires in COVID-19 (dated by TCRdb to the early 2020s). The study in broad terms: Samples covering the acute and convalescent phases of COVID-19 were provided by collaborators in the United States, Italy and Spain. Where available, HLA class I and class II types were obtained from metadata supplied by the sample provider rather than from assay-based typing. A freely available public database, intended as a resource for researchers studying the immune response to SARS-CoV-2, is where the repertoires were released. Nearly every sample came with metadata listing a de-identified subject ID, COVID-19 status, age in years and sex. The material from the prospective study consisted of cDNA or gDNA derived from T cells, B-cell-depleted T cells, or PBMCs. Subjects who had been exposed to COVID-19, were actively infected with it, or had recovered from it provided the deeply sampled blood TCRbeta repertoires that made up the dataset. The samples were drawn from the first 160 participants of the ongoing ImmuneRACE study and from some 1,300 subjects provided by 6 global collaborators. Broader findings and caveats from the paper: Clinical and demographic metadata were provided uncurated, with the amount varying by source and participant.

TCRbeta CDR3 regions were amplified from genomic DNA by means of the immunoSEQ Assay, a bias-controlled multiplex PCR. The original methods were these. Nucleated cell counts per sample were estimated from amplification of reference gene primers within the assay. Sequence reads were collapsed and filtered to measure the absolute abundance of every unique TCRbeta CDR3 rearrangement. Productive Simpson clonality was computed per sample as the square root of Simpson's diversity index over productive rearrangements. Drawn from immuneACCESS, this table holds only the in-frame rearrangements with V and J called that TCRdb kept. Clones are partly lost; checked studies trace under half to an unresolved V gene and leave the rest unexplained. V and J calls plus clone size are reproduced from that table; the DNA served to infer D and trimming. This sample comprises 250,000 to 350,000 clones, about 90% of them detected only once. 5.5% to 6% of the sample is in the top ten clones.

The CDR3, from cysteine to phenylalanine, totals 14 residues. Only the CDR3 part of the read is kept: 42 bases, read in frame from the first base. CDR1 and CDR2 were assigned from the germline V gene as SGDLS and YYNGEE. For this chain, trimming is 1 base at the V end and 9 bases at the J end, and the number of junction bases without a gene match is 7. Sequenced material: PBMCs or T cells enriched from blood (not recorded which). The TCR sequence derives from a young woman who had recovered from COVID-19. The sequence is built from TRBV9 and TRBJ2-1; 7 of the junction bases match TRBD2. For the CDR3, the sequence is CASSVWGAGPEQFF. The base sequence is TGTGCCAGCAGCGTATGGGGAGCGGGGCCTGAGCAGTTCTTC.